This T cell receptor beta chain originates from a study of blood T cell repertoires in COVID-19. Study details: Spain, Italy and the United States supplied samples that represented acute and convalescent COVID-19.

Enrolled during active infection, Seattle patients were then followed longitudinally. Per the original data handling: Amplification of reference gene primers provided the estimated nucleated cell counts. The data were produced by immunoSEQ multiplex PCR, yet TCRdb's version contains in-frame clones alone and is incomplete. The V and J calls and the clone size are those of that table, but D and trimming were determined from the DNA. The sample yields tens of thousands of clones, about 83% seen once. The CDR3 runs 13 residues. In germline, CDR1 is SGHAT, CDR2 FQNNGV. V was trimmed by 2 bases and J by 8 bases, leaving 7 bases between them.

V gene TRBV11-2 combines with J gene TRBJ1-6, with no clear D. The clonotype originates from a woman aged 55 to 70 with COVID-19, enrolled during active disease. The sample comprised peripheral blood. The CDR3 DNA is TGTGCCAGCAGCTTAAACAGAGATTCACCCCTCCACTTT. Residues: CASSLNRDSPLHF.